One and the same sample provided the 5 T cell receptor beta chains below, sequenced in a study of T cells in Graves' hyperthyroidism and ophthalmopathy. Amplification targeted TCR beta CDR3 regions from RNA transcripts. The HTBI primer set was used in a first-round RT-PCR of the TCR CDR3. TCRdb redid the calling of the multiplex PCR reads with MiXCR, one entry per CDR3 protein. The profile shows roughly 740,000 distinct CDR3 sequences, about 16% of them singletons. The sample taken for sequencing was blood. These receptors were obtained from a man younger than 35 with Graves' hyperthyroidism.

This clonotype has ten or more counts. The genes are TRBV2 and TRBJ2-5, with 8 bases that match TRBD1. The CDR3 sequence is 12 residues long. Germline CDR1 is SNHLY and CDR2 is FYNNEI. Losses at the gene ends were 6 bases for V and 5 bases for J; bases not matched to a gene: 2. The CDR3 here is CASSDRGETQYF. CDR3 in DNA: TGTGCCAGCAGCGACAGGGGTGAGACCCAGTACTTC.

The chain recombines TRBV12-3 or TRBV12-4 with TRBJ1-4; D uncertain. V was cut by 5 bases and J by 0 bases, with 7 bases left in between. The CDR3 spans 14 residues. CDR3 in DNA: TGTGCCAGCAGTCTACAATCAACTAATGAAAAACTGTTTTTT. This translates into CASSLQSTNEKLFF.

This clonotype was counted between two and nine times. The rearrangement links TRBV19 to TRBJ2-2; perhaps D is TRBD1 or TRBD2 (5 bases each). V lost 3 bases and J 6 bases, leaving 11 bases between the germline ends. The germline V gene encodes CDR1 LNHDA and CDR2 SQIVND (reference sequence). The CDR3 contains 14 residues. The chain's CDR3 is CASSIEGRAGELFF. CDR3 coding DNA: TGTGCCAGTAGTATCGAGGGCAGGGCCGGGGAGCTGTTTTTT.

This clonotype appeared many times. CDR3 DNA sequence: TGTGCCAGCAGTCCCCCCACAGCGGGAGGGAGCGAGCAGTACTTC. The encoded protein is CASSPPTAGGSEQYF. V usage is TRBV28 and J usage is TRBJ2-7, with 10 nucleotides matching TRBD2. Germline V lookup: CDR1 MDHEN, CDR2 SYDVKM. The length of the CDR3 is 15 residues. V was clipped by 5 bases and J by 6 bases; unmatched bases: 10.

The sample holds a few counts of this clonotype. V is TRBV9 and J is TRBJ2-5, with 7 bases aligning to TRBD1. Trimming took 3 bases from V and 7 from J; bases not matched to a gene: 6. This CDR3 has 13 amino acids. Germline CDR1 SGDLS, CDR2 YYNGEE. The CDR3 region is CASSARDSGTQYF. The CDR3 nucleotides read TGTGCCAGCAGCGCCCGGGACAGCGGGACCCAGTACTTC.